The 32 T cell receptor beta chains below all came from one sample that was sequenced in a study of T cells in Graves' hyperthyroidism and ophthalmopathy. RNA transcripts provided the source from which TCR beta CDR3 regions were amplified. The primer set for the first-round RT-PCR of the TCR CDR3 was HTBI. TCRdb called the multiplex PCR reads again in MiXCR, with one record for every CDR3 protein. The sample holds about 560,000 distinct CDR3 sequences; around 14% are singletons and the top ten take approximately 7.4%. Sequenced input: blood. These receptor sequences come from a young woman with Graves' hyperthyroidism.

Many counts were recorded for this clonotype. The gene calls are TRBV6-1 and TRBJ2-1; perhaps TRBD2 as D (6 bases). Between the trimmed V and J ends, which lost 4 bases and 6 bases, there was a span of 10 bases. This CDR3 spans 13 amino acids. Looked up from germline, CDR1 is MNHNS and CDR2 is SASEGT. The CDR3 bases are TGTGCCAGCAGTGGACTAGTACCCAATGAGCAGTTCTTC. Translation gives CASSGLVPNEQFF.

Ten or more counts support this clonotype. This sequence joins TRBV6-1 and TRBJ1-1, with 7 bases aligning to TRBD1. Germline CDR1 is MNHNS and CDR2 is SASEGT. V was clipped by 5 bases and J by 10 bases; unmatched bases: 10. The CDR3 covers 13 residues. CDR3 nucleotides: TGTGCCAGCAGTCTAGACCACCGGGACAGAGCTTTCTTT. Amino acid sequence: CASSLDHRDRAFF.

The rearrangement links TRBV10-3 to TRBJ1-6; unclear D gene. V lost 4 bases to trimming and J lost 5 bases, with 15 bases between them. This CDR3 comprises 16 residues. Germline V gives CDR1 ENHRY, CDR2 SYGVKD. The CDR3 here is CAISAGDGGDNSPLHF. The CDR3, as DNA: TGTGCCATCAGTGCGGGCGACGGAGGTGATAATTCACCCCTCCACTTT.

This clonotype was recorded many times. This sequence joins TRBV7-2 and TRBJ1-1; D is possibly TRBD1 (5 bases). V was trimmed by 5 bases and J by 5 bases, leaving 12 bases between them. The germline gives CDR1 SGHTA, CDR2 FQGNSA. The CDR3 runs 13 residues. In DNA, the CDR3 is TGTGCCAGCAGCACCGGGCGGGGGACTGAAGCTTTCTTT. Protein product: CASSTGRGTEAFF. Supplemented by reference TRBV7-2 and TRBJ1-1, the full variable domain reads GAGVSQSPSNKVTEKGKDVELRCDPISGHTALYWYRQSLGQGLEFLIYFQGNSAPDKSGLPSDRFSAERTGGSVSTLTIQRTQQEDSAVYLCASSTGRGTEAFFGQGTRLTVV.

This clonotype was seen ten or more times. The V call is TRBV12-3 or TRBV12-4, the J call TRBJ1-1; no clear D gene. V was shortened by 1 base and J by 4 bases, with 10 bases between the two germline ends. The CDR3 totals 14 residues. In DNA form, the CDR3 reads TGTGCCAGCAGTTTAGAGTACAGATTCACTGAAGCTTTCTTT. As protein: CASSLEYRFTEAFF.

V and J are TRBV30 and TRBJ2-1; 9 nucleotides align to TRBD2. V was pared by 4 bases and J by 5 bases, with 3 bases of the junction left unmatched. CDR1 and CDR2 (germline): GTSNPN, SVGIG (reference sequence). The CDR3 spans 13 residues. The CDR3 here is CAWTSGNNNEQFF. CDR3 in DNA: TGTGCCTGGACTAGCGGGAATAACAATGAGCAGTTCTTC.

The chain carries TRBV27 and TRBJ2-2; TRBD1 matches 9 bases. Germline V CDR1 and CDR2: MNHEY, SMNVEV (reference sequence). V gave up 4 bases and J gave up 2 bases; unmatched junction bases: 5. The length of the CDR3 is 16 residues. CDR3 DNA: TGTGCCAGCAGTTCATACAGGGGGCTAAACACCGGGGAGCTGTTTTTT. This sequence encodes CASSSYRGLNTGELFF.

Points on this clonotype: A read error may account for a junction end that differs from germline. The rearrangement uses TRBV7-2 and TRBJ2-1; D is unresolved. Germline V gives CDR1 SGHTA, CDR2 FQGNSA. The CDR3 runs to 13 residues. The CDR3 sequence is CASSLQPYNEQLF. The CDR3 DNA follows: TGTGCCAGCAGCTTACAGCCTTACAATGAGCAGTTGTTC.

This clonotype was seen at least ten times. J is TRBJ2-3 and V is TRBV12-3 or TRBV12-4; D unresolved. There are 14 residues in the CDR3. Trimming took off 6 bases at V and 0 bases at J, with 10 bases between the two ends. CDR3 loop: CASSRRISTDTQYF. Here the CDR3 DNA reads TGTGCCAGCAGCCGTCGGATCAGCACAGATACGCAGTATTTT.

This clonotype was seen a few times. This could be a read error, since a much larger clone is one nucleotide away. This chain uses TRBV6-2 or TRBV6-3 with TRBJ2-6; tentative D call: TRBD1 (6 bases). Germline V gene sequence: CDR1 MNHEY, CDR2 SVGEGT. The V and J ends lost 5 bases and 2 bases respectively, with 10 bases between them. This CDR3 region has 15 residues. This CDR3 is CASSAKGAGANVLTF. The CDR3 DNA sequence: TGTGCCAGCAGTGCCAAGGGGGCTGGGGCCAACGTCCTGACTTTC.

In its sample, this clonotype was seen many times. The chain couples TRBV18 to TRBJ2-2, with D unclear. V lost 4 bases, J lost 1 base, and 10 bases lay in between. CDR1 KGHSH and CDR2 LQKENI come from the germline V gene. The CDR3 runs to 15 residues. This CDR3 is CASSQNGRNTGELFF. As DNA, the CDR3 is TGTGCCAGCTCACAGAATGGACGGAACACCGGGGAGCTGTTTTTT.

To note about this clonotype: In this CDR3 the conserved last residue, phenylalanine or tryptophan, is missing, so a read error is likely. The chain links TRBV5-1 to TRBJ2-1; TRBD2 agrees at 10 bases. With V trimmed by 4 bases and J by 7 bases, 14 bases remained unmatched. The CDR3 has 17 amino acids. Germline CDR1 reads SGHRS; CDR2 reads YFSETQ. Written as DNA, the CDR3 is TGCGCCAGCAGCCGAGGACTAGCGGAAGCCCGGAAGAATGAGCAGTTCCTC. It translates to CASSRGLAEARKNEQFL.

The chain employs TRBV7-9 and TRBJ2-7; tentatively, D is TRBD2 (5 bases). Trimming took 2 bases from V and 4 from J, leaving 12 bases between them. Per germline, CDR1 SEHNR and CDR2 FQNEAQ (reference sequence). This CDR3 spans 14 amino acids. DNA for the CDR3: TGTGCCAGCAGCTTACGAACGGGAAGGTACGAGCAGTACTTC. Translated, it gives CASSLRTGRYEQYF.

This clonotype has only a few counts. The CDR3 DNA is TGTGCCACCAGCGGAGCGGGATCAGAGACCCAGTACTTC. The encoded protein is CATSGAGSETQYF. The chain has TRBV15 and TRBJ2-5, with 7 bases matching TRBD2. The germline gives CDR1 LNHNV, CDR2 YYDKDF (reference sequence). V was pared by 5 bases and J by 4 bases, with 4 bases of the junction left unmatched. There are 13 residues in the CDR3. The entire variable domain, with the rest obtained from reference TRBV15 and TRBJ2-5, is as follows: DAMVIQNPRYQVTQFGKPVTLSCSQTLNHNVMYWYQQKSSQAPKLLFHYYDKDFNNEADTPDNFQSRRPNTSFCFLDIRSPGLGDTAMYLCATSGAGSETQYFGPGTRLLVL.

The CDR3 sequence: CASSPLAGGPLVVAKNIQYF. As DNA, the CDR3 is TGTGCCAGCAGCCCACTAGCGGGAGGGCCACTGGTTGTGGCCAAAAACATTCAGTACTTC. This rearrangement joins TRBV7-9 to TRBJ2-4; 13 bases line up with TRBD2. This CDR3 comprises 20 residues. V dropped 5 bases and J dropped 1; count of bases not matched to a gene: 14. The germline V gene encodes CDR1 SEHNR and CDR2 FQNEAQ (reference sequence).

This clonotype was found once. The chain has TRBV28 and TRBJ2-5, with 9 bases matching TRBD1. J gave up 3 bases and V 6 bases, and 2 bases lay outside the gene matches. CDR1 is MDHEN, CDR2 SYDVKM, per germline. CDR3 length: 13 residues. The CDR3 here is CASSRTGEETQYF. CDR3 nucleotide sequence: TGTGCCAGCAGCCGGACAGGGGAAGAGACCCAGTACTTC.

This clonotype was detected a few times. The chain is built from TRBV19 and TRBJ2-2; D ambiguous. From germline, CDR1 is LNHDA and CDR2 SQIVND (reference sequence). This CDR3 region has 14 residues. Trimming removed 3 bases from V and 4 bases from J, with 9 bases in between. The CDR3 DNA reads as TGTGCCAGTAGTATTCAATTAACCACCGGGGAGCTGTTTTTT. It translates to CASSIQLTTGELFF. Using reference TRBV19 and TRBJ2-2 for the parts outside the CDR3, the full variable domain is DGGITQSPKYLFRKEGQNVTLSCEQNLNHDAMYWYRQDPGQGLRLIYYSQIVNDFQKGDIAEGYSVSREKKESFPLTVTSAQKNPTAFYLCASSIQLTTGELFFGEGSRLTVL.

This clonotype came up many times. The chain employs TRBV11-2 and TRBJ2-7, with D tentatively TRBD1 or TRBD2 (6 bases each). CDR3 size: 15 residues. Trimming cost V 5 bases and J 2 bases, with 16 bases left between them. Germline lookup yields CDR1 SGHAT and CDR2 FQNNGV. This chain's CDR3 is CASSQTVGGTYEQYF. The CDR3 DNA reads as TGTGCCAGCAGCCAGACGGTGGGGGGCACCTACGAGCAGTACTTC.

This clonotype was counted between two and nine times. The chain recombines TRBV30 with TRBJ2-6, with D perhaps being TRBD1 or TRBD2 (5 bases each). With 5 bases removed from V and 1 base from J, the gap between germline ends came to 6 bases. The V gene's germline CDR1 is GTSNPN and CDR2 SVGIG (reference sequence). CDR3 length: 13 amino acids. The CDR3 DNA reads TGTGCCTGGGGGGGATCTGGGGCCAACGTCCTGACTTTC. Encoded protein: CAWGGSGANVLTF.

The genes are TRBV11-2 and TRBJ2-7, with D possibly TRBD2 on 6 matching bases. CDR1 is SGHAT, CDR2 FQNNGV, per germline. Trimming removed 4 bases from V and 6 bases from J, with 10 bases in between. The CDR3 loop spans 12 amino acids. The CDR3 reads CASSSTRPEQYF. The CDR3 bases are TGTGCCAGCAGCTCGACTAGGCCCGAGCAGTACTTC.

In this sample, this clonotype turned up a few times. V gene TRBV20-1 combines with J gene TRBJ1-3; possibly TRBD1 for D (5 bases). V was clipped by 6 bases and J by 5 bases, with 23 bases between them. Germline CDR1 DFQATT, CDR2 SNEGSKA (reference sequence). This CDR3 spans 16 amino acids. The CDR3 nucleotides are TGCAGTGCCCTCGGAGGCGGTACAGGCCGGCGAAACACCATATATTTT. Protein: CSALGGGTGRRNTIYF.

A single count supports this clonotype. The chain links TRBV12-3 or TRBV12-4 to TRBJ2-7, with 10 nucleotides matching TRBD2. J lost 4 bases, V lost 0 bases, and 6 bases had no gene match. The CDR3 sequence is 16 residues long. CDR3 in DNA: TGTGCCAGCAGTTTAGCCAGGGCTAGCGGGAGTTACGAGCAGTACTTC. Residues: CASSLARASGSYEQYF.

This clonotype showed up many times. The V gene is TRBV18, the J gene TRBJ2-7; 10 bases are a match to TRBD2. The germline V gene has CDR1 KGHSH and CDR2 LQKENI. CDR3 length: 13 residues. V gave up 8 bases and J gave up 2 bases; unmatched junction bases: 3. The CDR3 bases are TGTGCCAGCGCTAGCGGGAGAGCCTACGAGCAGTACTTC. Translating it yields CASASGRAYEQYF.

Ten or more counts support this clonotype. The chain joins TRBV30 to TRBJ2-1, with D perhaps given as TRBD1 or TRBD2 (7 bases each). Germline CDR1 reads GTSNPN; CDR2 reads SVGIG (reference sequence). V lost 1 base to trimming and J lost 8 bases, with 18 bases between them. The CDR3 totals 15 residues. CDR3 protein: CAWSAVGGGMDEQFF. The CDR3 DNA follows: TGTGCCTGGAGTGCGGTGGGAGGGGGCATGGATGAGCAGTTCTTC.

This clonotype was counted between two and nine times. The chain employs TRBV7-2 and TRBJ2-2, with D tentatively TRBD1 (6 bases). CDR3 size: 17 residues. Between the trimmed V and J ends, which lost 2 bases and 0 bases, there was a span of 13 bases. Germline values: CDR1 SGHTA, CDR2 FQGNSA. Written as DNA, the CDR3 is TGTGCCAGCAGCTTAATGGGGACACTTGCGAACACCGGGGAGCTGTTTTTT. The encoded protein is CASSLMGTLANTGELFF.

CDR3 DNA: TGCGCCAGCAGCTTGGGGGGCGGGCCGGGAGGCAATGAGCAGTTCTTC. Translated, it gives CASSLGGGPGGNEQFF. V and J are TRBV5-1 and TRBJ2-1, with 7 bases matching TRBD2. Germline lookup yields CDR1 SGHRS and CDR2 YFSETQ. The length of the CDR3 is 16 residues. The J segment lost 6 bases and the V segment lost 0 bases, leaving 9 bases of the junction unmatched. The full variable domain, its missing parts supplied by reference TRBV5-1 and TRBJ2-1, is KAGVTQTPRYLIKTRGQQVTLSCSPISGHRSVSWYQQTPGQGLQFLFEYFSETQRNKGNFPGRFSGRQFSNSRSEMNVSTLELGDSALYLCASSLGGGPGGNEQFFGPGTRLTVL.

This clonotype was found a few times. The V and J genes are TRBV15 and TRBJ1-5, with unresolved D. This CDR3 contains 14 residues. Germline V lookup: CDR1 LNHNV, CDR2 YYDKDF (reference sequence). Trimming shortened V by 1 base and J by 1 base, and 5 bases separated the two germline ends. The CDR3 DNA sequence: TGTGCCACCAGCAGAGCCAGGAGCAATCAGCCCCAGCATTTT. It specifies CATSRARSNQPQHF.

The genes are TRBV28 and TRBJ1-2; maybe TRBD1 (5 bases). The CDR3 runs 14 residues. Trimming took off 3 bases at V and 7 bases at J, with 15 bases between the two ends. The germline gives CDR1 MDHEN, CDR2 SYDVKM. As DNA, the CDR3 is TGTGCCAGCAGTTTCAGTTTGGGGCAGATTGGCTACACCTTC. Encoded protein: CASSFSLGQIGYTF.

This clonotype was observed a few times. The chain is built from TRBV6-1 and TRBJ1-4; perhaps TRBD1 as D (5 bases). V lost 4 bases and J 5 bases, leaving 11 bases between the germline ends. Germline-derived CDR1 and CDR2 are MNHNS and SASEGT. CDR3 length: 14 amino acids. The CDR3 DNA reads as TGTGCCAGCAGTGTCGGGACGGAGAATGAAAAACTGTTTTTT. Translation: CASSVGTENEKLFF.

This clonotype was counted a few times. The chain links TRBV4-1 to TRBJ1-1, with 7 positions matching TRBD1. J lost 4 bases, V lost 2 bases, and 7 bases had no gene match. Per the germline V gene, CDR1 is MGHRA and CDR2 is YSYEKL. The length of the CDR3 is 15 residues. CDR3 residues: CASSQRQGSGTEAFF. The CDR3 DNA reads TGCGCCAGCAGCCAAAGACAGGGAAGTGGCACTGAAGCTTTCTTT.

This rearrangement joins TRBV25-1 to TRBJ1-4, with D possibly TRBD1 on 5 matching bases. CDR1 and CDR2 (germline): MGHDK, SYGVNS. The CDR3 runs 15 residues. The V end lost 2 bases, the J end lost 8 bases, and 15 bases lay between the germline ends. CDR3 DNA: TGTGCCAGCAGTGAACCGAGGGTAGCAGGGGAAAAACTGTTTTTT. This sequence encodes CASSEPRVAGEKLFF. Filled out from reference TRBV25-1 and TRBJ1-4, the complete variable domain reads EADIYQTPRYLVIGTGKKITLECSQTMGHDKMYWYQQDPGMELHLIHYSYGVNSTEKGDLSSESTVSRIRTEHFPLTLESARPSHTSQYLCASSEPRVAGEKLFFGSGTQLSVL.

This clonotype was seen only a few times. This chain joins TRBV7-2 and TRBJ2-1, with D possibly called TRBD1 or TRBD2 (5 bases each). CDR3 length: 14 amino acids. CDR1 is SGHTA and CDR2 is FQGNSA in the germline V gene. Trimming left V 1 base short and J 8 bases short, with 12 bases between. CDR3 protein: CASSLVRVGDEQFF. In DNA, the CDR3 is TGTGCCAGCAGCTTAGTCCGGGTGGGGGATGAGCAGTTCTTC.